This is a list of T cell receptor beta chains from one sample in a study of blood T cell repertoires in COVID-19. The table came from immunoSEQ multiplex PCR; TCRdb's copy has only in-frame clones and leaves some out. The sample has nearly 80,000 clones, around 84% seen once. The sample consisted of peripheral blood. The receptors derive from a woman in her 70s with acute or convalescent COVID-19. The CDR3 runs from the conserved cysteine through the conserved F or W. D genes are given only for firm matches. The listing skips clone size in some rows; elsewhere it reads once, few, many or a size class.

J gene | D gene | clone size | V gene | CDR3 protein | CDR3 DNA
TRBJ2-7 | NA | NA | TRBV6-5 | CASSPALDSSYEQYF | TGTGCCAGCAGCCCGGCCCTCGACAGCTCCTACGAGCAGTACTTC
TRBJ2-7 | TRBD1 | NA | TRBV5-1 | CASSQTGRASYEQYF | TGCGCCAGCAGCCAGACAGGGCGGGCCTCCTACGAGCAGTACTTC
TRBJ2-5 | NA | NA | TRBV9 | CASSVGQNRQETQYF | TGTGCCAGCAGCGTAGGACAGAACCGCCAAGAGACCCAGTACTTC
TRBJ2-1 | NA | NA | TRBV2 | CASTGYGFGDNNEQFF | TGTGCCAGCACTGGATACGGGTTCGGAGATAACAATGAGCAGTTCTTC
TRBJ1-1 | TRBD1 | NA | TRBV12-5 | CASGLVLGDRGKLNTEAFF | TGTGCTAGTGGTTTGGTATTGGGGGACAGGGGAAAATTGAACACTGAAGCTTTCTTT
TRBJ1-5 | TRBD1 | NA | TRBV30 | CAWSLEDPGGNQPQHF | TGTGCCTGGAGCTTGGAGGATCCAGGGGGGAATCAGCCCCAGCATTTT
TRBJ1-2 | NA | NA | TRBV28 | CASSSTDFYGYTF | TGTGCCAGCAGTTCGACCGACTTCTATGGCTACACCTTC
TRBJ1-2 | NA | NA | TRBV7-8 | CASSFGGEGSGYTF | TGTGCCAGCAGCTTCGGGGGTGAAGGATCTGGCTACACCTTC
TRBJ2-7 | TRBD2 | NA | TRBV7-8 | CASSPPPREGPYEQYF | TGTGCCAGCAGCCCACCCCCCCGGGAGGGCCCCTACGAGCAGTACTTC
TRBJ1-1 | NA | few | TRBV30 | CACERNTEAFF | TGTGCCTGCGAGAGAAACACTGAAGCTTTCTTT
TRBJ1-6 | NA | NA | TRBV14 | CASSQVSGAPLHF | TGTGCCAGCAGCCAAGTTTCAGGGGCACCCCTCCACTTT
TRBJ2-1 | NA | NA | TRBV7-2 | CASSLYTNEQFF | TGTGCCAGCAGCTTATATACTAATGAGCAGTTCTTC
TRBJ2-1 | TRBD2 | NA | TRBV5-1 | CASSLLAGGTNEQFF | TGCGCCAGCAGCTTACTAGCGGGAGGGACGAATGAGCAGTTCTTC
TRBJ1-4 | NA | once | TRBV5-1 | CASSTEGHEKLFF | TGCGCCAGCAGCACAGAGGGTCATGAAAAACTGTTTTTT
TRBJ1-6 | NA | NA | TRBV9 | CASSVAEANSPLHF | TGTGCCAGCAGCGTAGCGGAGGCTAATTCACCCCTCCACTTT
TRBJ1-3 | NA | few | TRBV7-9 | CASSPKYRVSGNTIYF | TGTGCCAGCAGCCCCAAGTACAGGGTCTCTGGAAACACCATATATTTT
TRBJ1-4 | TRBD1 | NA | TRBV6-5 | CATLGQLNEKLFF | TGTGCCACCTTGGGACAGCTTAATGAAAAACTGTTTTTT
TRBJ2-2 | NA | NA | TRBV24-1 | CATSDQVIGELFF | TGTGCCACCAGTGATCAGGTGATCGGGGAGCTGTTTTTT
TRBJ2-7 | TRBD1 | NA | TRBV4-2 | CASSQESGTGRVEQYF | TGTGCCAGCAGCCAAGAATCTGGGACAGGGAGGGTCGAGCAGTACTTC
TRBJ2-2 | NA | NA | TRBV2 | CASSGRSGTGELFF | TGTGCCAGCAGTGGTCGGTCGGGCACCGGGGAGCTGTTTTTT
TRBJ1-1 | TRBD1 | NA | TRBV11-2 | CASSLRTGLANTEAFF | TGTGCCAGCAGCTTACGGACAGGGTTGGCGAACACTGAAGCTTTCTTT
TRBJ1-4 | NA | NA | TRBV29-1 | CSVDITGSNEKLFF | TGCAGCGTTGACATAACAGGGAGTAATGAAAAACTGTTTTTT
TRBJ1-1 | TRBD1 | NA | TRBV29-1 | CSVDDWTGGKF | TGCAGCGTTGATGACTGGACAGGGGGGAAATTT
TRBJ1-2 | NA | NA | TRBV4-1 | CASSQVGRGVYGYTF | TGCGCCAGCAGCCAAGTAGGCAGGGGAGTCTATGGCTACACCTTC